A single sample gave rise to the 27 T cell receptor beta chains below, sequenced in a study of T cell responses to AZD1222 COVID-19 vaccine. Assay: immunoSEQ multiplex PCR; the TCRdb copy retains only in-frame clones and omits some. The data hold about 110,000 clones, with about 85% observed a single time. The sample was peripheral blood, taken 28 days after the second AZD1222 dose. The receptors originated from an adult who received the AZD1222 COVID-19 vaccine.

The rearrangement uses TRBV27 and TRBJ2-1, with 11 bases aligning to TRBD2. Germline lookup yields CDR1 MNHEY and CDR2 SMNVEV (reference sequence). The V gene end was trimmed by 4 bases and the J gene end by 0 bases; junction bases not matched to a gene: 17. There are 21 residues in the CDR3. CDR3 amino acids: CASSSILNWTSGPSSYNEQFF. In DNA, the CDR3 is TGTGCCAGCAGTTCGATATTAAACTGGACTAGCGGGCCGAGCTCCTACAATGAGCAGTTCTTC.

This chain joins TRBV30 and TRBJ1-1; TRBD1 aligns across 7 bases. In germline, CDR1 is GTSNPN, CDR2 SVGIG (reference sequence). Trimming took 0 bases from V and 4 from J; bases not matched to a gene: 8. The CDR3 has 15 residues. This CDR3 reads CAWSVYGTEITEAFF. CDR3 DNA: TGTGCCTGGAGTGTATACGGGACAGAGATCACTGAAGCTTTCTTT.

V is TRBV5-1 and J is TRBJ1-1, with D possibly TRBD1 on 6 matching bases. The germline V and J ends were trimmed by 3 bases and 6 bases, with 24 bases remaining between them. Germline CDR1 is SGHRS and CDR2 is YFSETQ. The CDR3 runs to 17 residues. CDR3 DNA sequence: TGCGCCAGCAGCTCCGGGATCAGACAGGCGGTTTACGCTGAAGCTTTCTTT. Its protein is CASSSGIRQAVYAEAFF.

The genes are TRBV18 and TRBJ1-3, with D perhaps TRBD1 (5 bases). Germline assignment: CDR1 KGHSH and CDR2 LQKENI. The CDR3 runs 14 residues. The V and J ends lost 3 bases and 9 bases respectively, with 15 bases between them. The CDR3 reads CASSPGTQDRTIYF. DNA for the CDR3: TGTGCCAGCTCACCCGGGACTCAAGACCGCACCATATATTTT.

The chain's CDR3 is CAISESNTVASNQPQHF. CDR3 nucleotide sequence: TGTGCCATCAGTGAGTCGAATACAGTAGCTAGCAATCAGCCCCAGCATTTT. The rearrangement uses TRBV10-3 and TRBJ1-5; D uncertain. This CDR3 region has 17 residues. The V end was cut by 0 bases, the J end by 0 bases, with 12 bases between. Germline CDR1 ENHRY, CDR2 SYGVKD.

This chain uses TRBV19 with TRBJ2-7, with a tentative D call TRBD2 (6 bases). Trimming took 5 bases from V and 3 from J, leaving 11 bases between them. This CDR3 is built from 13 residues. From germline, CDR1 is LNHDA and CDR2 SQIVND (reference sequence). CDR3 residues: CASSPGGYYEQYF. The CDR3 DNA is TGTGCCAGTAGTCCCGGGGGATACTACGAGCAGTACTTC.

The CDR3 is CASSWTLGNQPQHF. The CDR3 nucleotides read TGTGCCAGCAGCTGGACTTTAGGCAATCAGCCCCAGCATTTT. V is TRBV5-8 and J is TRBJ1-5; D not resolved. The CDR3 sequence is 14 residues long. Germline-derived CDR1 and CDR2 are SGHTS and YDEGEE. The ends were cut back, 3 bases at V and 2 bases at J, with 9 bases in the middle.

This CDR3 reads CASSASGQAIEAFF. CDR3 in DNA: TGCGCCAGCAGTGCCTCGGGACAGGCGATTGAAGCTTTCTTT. The rearrangement joins TRBV10-1 to TRBJ1-1; TRBD1 matches 8 bases. Trimming at V came to 4 bases and at J to 7 bases, leaving 8 bases not matched to a gene. There are 14 residues in the CDR3. The V gene's germline CDR1 is WNHNN and CDR2 SYGVQD (reference sequence).

The chain is built from TRBV7-8 and TRBJ1-5, with no clear D. The CDR3 is made up of 16 amino acids. Germline CDR1 is SGHVS and CDR2 is FQNEAQ. The V and J ends lost 1 base and 7 bases respectively, with 17 bases between them. CDR3 sequence (DNA): TGTGCCAGCAGCTTAGAGGCCAGAGCCCAATTCCAGCCCCAGCATTTT. This gives the protein CASSLEARAQFQPQHF.

This clone was observed once. The chain has TRBV6-6 and TRBJ2-5; no reliable D call. The CDR3 extends over 14 amino acids. Trimming removed 1 base at V and 1 base at J, with 7 bases between. Germline CDR1 is MNHNY and CDR2 is SVGAGI (reference sequence). CDR3 in DNA: TGTGCCAGCAGTTACTTCCCGACCCAAGAGACCCAGTACTTC. Translated, it gives CASSYFPTQETQYF.

The V gene is TRBV7-3, the J gene TRBJ2-3; the D is unclear. V dropped 2 bases and J dropped 0 bases, with 12 bases sitting between them. Germline assignment: CDR1 SGHTA and CDR2 FQGTGA. The CDR3 contains 16 residues. CDR3 DNA: TGTGCCAGCAGCTTACAAGTATCCGTTAGCACAGATACGCAGTATTTT. Translation gives CASSLQVSVSTDTQYF.

V and J are TRBV7-9 and TRBJ1-1; D unresolved. The V and J ends lost 4 bases and 6 bases respectively, with 9 bases between them. CDR1 is SEHNR, CDR2 FQNEAQ, per germline (reference sequence). The CDR3 runs 12 residues. DNA for the CDR3: TGTGCCAGCAGCTCATACAACCCTGAAGCTTTCTTT. It translates to CASSSYNPEAFF. The full variable domain, its missing parts supplied by reference TRBV7-9 and TRBJ1-1, is DTGVSQNPRHKITKRGQNVTFRCDPISEHNRLYWYRQTLGQGPEFLTYFQNEAQLEKSRLLSDRFSAERPKGSFSTLEIQRTEQGDSAMYLCASSSYNPEAFFGQGTRLTVV.

The CDR3 loop reads CASSYLTDLYGYTF. DNA for the CDR3: TGTGCCAGCAGTTACCTGACAGATCTCTATGGCTACACCTTC. The rearrangement uses TRBV6-5 and TRBJ1-2, with D possibly TRBD1 on 5 matching bases. V gave up 2 bases and J gave up 4 bases, with 11 bases separating them. The CDR3 runs 14 residues. CDR1 MNHEY and CDR2 SVGAGI come from the germline V gene.

The chain employs TRBV5-1 and TRBJ1-2; D uncertain. V was clipped by 0 bases and J by 3 bases, with 9 bases between them. Germline CDR1 and CDR2: SGHRS and YFSETQ. This CDR3 is 14 amino acids long. The CDR3 is CASSLVEGDYGYTF. For the CDR3, the DNA is TGCGCCAGCAGCTTGGTGGAGGGTGACTATGGCTACACCTTC.

The chain combines TRBV5-5 with TRBJ2-7, with D perhaps matching TRBD1 (5 bases). CDR3 length equals 15 residues. V was clipped by 3 bases and J by 2 bases, with 15 bases between them. Germline-derived CDR1 and CDR2 are SGHKS and YYEKEE (reference sequence). CDR3 loop: CASSSYRQRTYEQYF. CDR3 in DNA: TGTGCCAGCAGCTCTTACCGACAGCGAACCTACGAGCAGTACTTC.

V gene TRBV5-1 combines with J gene TRBJ2-1, with a tentative D call TRBD2 (6 bases). Germline-derived CDR1 and CDR2 are SGHRS and YFSETQ. The CDR3 extends over 16 amino acids. The germline V and J ends were trimmed by 4 bases and 4 bases, with 18 bases remaining between them. CDR3 in DNA: TGCGCCAGCAGCCTTAACTCCGGGACTCAATACAATGAGCAGTTCTTC. It translates to CASSLNSGTQYNEQFF.

This clone was detected once. The CDR3 loop is CASSWGTESNEKLFF. The CDR3 nucleotides are TGCGCCAGCAGCTGGGGGACAGAGAGTAATGAAAAACTGTTTTTT. This chain joins TRBV5-1 and TRBJ1-4; 7 nucleotides match TRBD1. The length of the CDR3 is 15 residues. The germline CDR1 and CDR2 sequences are SGHRS and YFSETQ. Trimming at V came to 3 bases and at J to 4 bases, leaving 6 bases not matched to a gene.

This clone was found a few times. The J gene is TRBJ1-6, the V gene TRBV4-1; D is possibly TRBD1 (5 bases). The V gene's germline CDR1 is MGHRA and CDR2 YSYEKL. This CDR3 is built from 17 residues. Trimming left V 4 bases short and J 5 bases short, with 18 bases between. CDR3 residues: CASSLSGAKGHNSPLHF. The CDR3 nucleotides read TGCGCCAGCAGCCTAAGCGGGGCCAAAGGCCATAATTCACCCCTCCACTTT.

The V and J genes are TRBV30 and TRBJ2-7; 9 nucleotides align to TRBD1. V lost 4 bases and J lost 2; bases outside the gene matches: 12. The CDR3 loop spans 16 amino acids. Germline CDR1 reads GTSNPN; CDR2 reads SVGIG (reference sequence). DNA for the CDR3: TGTGCCTGGAATAGGGCCCGGGACAGGGCGACCTACGAGCAGTACTTC. Translating gives CAWNRARDRATYEQYF.

CDR3 sequence: CASSLAIVGAEKLFF. The CDR3 DNA reads TGTGCCAGCAGTCTAGCCATCGTGGGGGCTGAAAAACTGTTTTTT. The gene calls are TRBV28 and TRBJ1-4, with D maybe TRBD1 (6 bases). The V and J ends lost 5 bases and 7 bases respectively, with 17 bases between them. The CDR3 sequence is 15 residues long. Germline loops: CDR1 MDHEN, CDR2 SYDVKM.

This clone has more than one count but fewer than ten. The rearrangement links TRBV19 to TRBJ2-2; D remains ambiguous. CDR1 is LNHDA, CDR2 SQIVND, per germline (reference sequence). The CDR3 sequence is 15 residues long. V was shortened by 7 bases and J by 1 base, with 13 bases between the two germline ends. The CDR3 is CASTPPTRNTGELFF. The CDR3 DNA follows: TGTGCCAGTACCCCTCCGACCAGGAACACCGGGGAGCTGTTTTTT.

V and J are TRBV3-1 (or the pseudogene TRBV3-2) and TRBJ1-2; D remains unclear. V was clipped by 7 bases and J by 2 bases, with 11 bases between them. CDR1 is LGHDT, CDR2 YNNKEL, per germline (reference sequence). The CDR3 runs 13 residues. The CDR3 spells CASTDGANYGYTF. CDR3 DNA: TGTGCCAGCACCGACGGAGCCAACTATGGCTACACCTTC.

The chain combines TRBV28 with TRBJ2-3; 13 bases line up with TRBD2. Germline trimming cut 4 bases from V and 4 bases from J; bases unmatched to any gene: 5. CDR1 MDHEN and CDR2 SYDVKM come from the germline V gene. The CDR3 loop spans 16 amino acids. CDR3 nucleotides: TGTGCCAGCAGTTACCTGGGACTAGCGGGACCAGATACGCAGTATTTT. Its protein product is CASSYLGLAGPDTQYF.

V usage is TRBV30 and J usage is TRBJ1-1; D unresolved. Germline V gene data show CDR1 as GTSNPN and CDR2 as SVGIG (reference sequence). The CDR3 consists of 12 residues. With 1 base removed from V and 8 bases from J, the gap between germline ends came to 11 bases. The CDR3 region has the DNA TGTGCCTGGAGTGCCCCTAGAGGGGAAGCTTTCTTT. Translating gives CAWSAPRGEAFF. The whole variable domain, remainder taken from reference TRBV30 and TRBJ1-1, is SQTIHQWPATLVQPVGSPLSLECTVEGTSNPNLYWYRQAAGRGLQLLFYSVGIGQISSEVPQNLSASRPQDRQFILSSKKLLLSDSGFYLCAWSAPRGEAFFGQGTRLTVV.

This clone was recorded once. J is TRBJ2-7 and V is TRBV30; TRBD1 agrees at 9 bases. V lost 2 bases, J lost 4 bases, and 9 bases stayed unmatched. The CDR3 has 15 residues. CDR1 is GTSNPN, CDR2 SVGIG, per germline (reference sequence). Here the CDR3 reads CAWSSPRDRAYEQYF. DNA for the CDR3: TGTGCCTGGAGTTCCCCCCGGGACAGGGCTTACGAGCAGTACTTC.

V and J are TRBV24-1 and TRBJ2-5; tentative D call: TRBD1 (6 bases). The CDR3 loop spans 14 amino acids. Per the germline V gene, CDR1 is KGHDR and CDR2 is SFDVKD. Trimming pared 2 bases from V and 2 bases from J, leaving 8 bases between. The CDR3: CATSDWTEQETQYF. CDR3 DNA sequence: TGTGCCACCAGTGATTGGACAGAGCAAGAGACCCAGTACTTC.

The rearrangement uses TRBV30 and TRBJ2-1; 9 nucleotides line up with TRBD2. CDR3 length: 16 residues. V dropped 4 bases and J dropped 5; count of bases not matched to a gene: 12. Germline loops: CDR1 GTSNPN, CDR2 SVGIG (reference sequence). The chain's CDR3 is CAWTLKLAGGNNEQFF. The CDR3 DNA follows: TGTGCCTGGACCCTCAAATTGGCGGGAGGGAACAATGAGCAGTTCTTC.